The rows below give T cell receptor beta chains drawn from one sample of a study of chronic HIV infection and antiretroviral therapy. TCRdb reanalysed the 5' RACE reads using MiXCR and keeps one entry per CDR3 protein. The table has about 38,000 distinct CDR3 sequences, roughly 8.8% seen once. Sample: peripheral blood. Every receptor here comes from an adult who had HIV and had not received antiretroviral therapy, or was an uninfected healthy control (not recorded which). CDR3s include the opening cysteine and the closing phenylalanine or tryptophan. A D gene is named only where the DNA matches it firmly. Clone size is given for some rows only: seen once, a few or many times, or a class if the clone is expanded.

j_gene: TRBJ2-7; abundance: many; d_gene: .; v_gene: TRBV4-1; CDR3aa: CASSQELAPSYEQYF; CDR3nt: TGCGCCAGCAGCCAAGAATTGGCGCCCTCCTACGAGCAGTACTTC
j_gene: TRBJ2-3; abundance: .; d_gene: .; v_gene: TRBV7-9; CDR3aa: CASEGEGPDTQYF; CDR3nt: TGTGCCAGCGAGGGGGAGGGCCCCGATACGCAGTATTTT
j_gene: TRBJ1-3; abundance: .; d_gene: .; v_gene: TRBV21-1; CDR3aa: CASSKVSGRNTIYF; CDR3nt: TGTGCCAGCAGCAAAGTAAGCGGGCGAAACACCATATATTTT
j_gene: TRBJ2-7; abundance: many; d_gene: .; v_gene: TRBV10-3; CDR3aa: CAISDPSYEQYF; CDR3nt: TGTGCCATCAGTGACCCTTCCTACGAGCAGTACTTC
j_gene: TRBJ1-1; abundance: many; d_gene: TRBD1; v_gene: TRBV28; CDR3aa: CASSLRDRVFEAFF; CDR3nt: TGTGCCAGCAGTTTAAGGGACAGGGTATTTGAAGCTTTCTTT
j_gene: TRBJ2-1; abundance: .; d_gene: .; v_gene: TRBV29-1; CDR3aa: CSAKRFNRVSYNEQFF; CDR3nt: TGCAGCGCGAAACGATTTAACAGGGTGTCCTACAATGAGCAGTTCTTC
j_gene: TRBJ1-2; abundance: .; d_gene: .; v_gene: TRBV7-2; CDR3aa: CASSYKSQFTRYGYTF; CDR3nt: TGTGCCAGCAGCTATAAATCACAATTCACCCGCTATGGCTACACCTTC
j_gene: TRBJ2-7; abundance: few; d_gene: .; v_gene: TRBV20-1; CDR3aa: CSGQREIYEQYF; CDR3nt: TGCAGTGGGCAGAGAGAGATATACGAGCAGTACTTC
j_gene: TRBJ1-1; abundance: many; d_gene: TRBD1; v_gene: TRBV29-1; CDR3aa: CSVEGGGGDEAFF; CDR3nt: TGCAGCGTTGAAGGGGGAGGGGGCGATGAAGCTTTCTTT
j_gene: TRBJ2-6; abundance: .; d_gene: TRBD1; v_gene: TRBV27; CDR3aa: CASSVSTGPRGANVLTF; CDR3nt: TGTGCCAGCAGTGTATCGACAGGGCCAAGGGGGGCCAACGTCCTGACTTTC
j_gene: TRBJ2-1; abundance: many; d_gene: TRBD2; v_gene: TRBV2; CDR3aa: CASNGLAESSYNEQFF; CDR3nt: TGTGCCAGCAACGGACTAGCGGAAAGCTCCTACAATGAGCAGTTCTTC
j_gene: TRBJ1-5; abundance: many; d_gene: TRBD1; v_gene: TRBV7-2; CDR3aa: CASSGQANQPQHF; CDR3nt: TGTGCCAGCAGTGGACAGGCGAATCAGCCCCAGCATTTT
j_gene: TRBJ1-1; abundance: few; d_gene: .; v_gene: TRBV20-1; CDR3aa: CSAIGTGMNTETFF; CDR3nt: TGCAGTGCTATTGGGACGGGTATGAACACTGAAACTTTCTTT
j_gene: TRBJ2-1; abundance: many; d_gene: TRBD1; v_gene: TRBV28; CDR3aa: CASTLTGPYNEQFF; CDR3nt: TGTGCCAGCACCCTGACAGGGCCCTACAATGAGCAGTTCTTC
j_gene: TRBJ2-7; abundance: many; d_gene: .; v_gene: TRBV20-1; CDR3aa: CSARGLEQYF; CDR3nt: TGCAGTGCTAGGGGACTGGAGCAGTACTTC
j_gene: TRBJ2-7; abundance: few; d_gene: TRBD1; v_gene: TRBV20-1; CDR3aa: CSATGQGRYEQYF; CDR3nt: TGCAGTGCTACCGGACAGGGGAGGTACGAGCAGTACTTC
j_gene: TRBJ2-5; abundance: many; d_gene: .; v_gene: TRBV15; CDR3aa: CATSRDRGNQETQYF; CDR3nt: TGTGCCACCAGCAGAGATAGAGGGAACCAAGAGACCCAGTACTTC
j_gene: TRBJ1-2; abundance: few; d_gene: TRBD1; v_gene: TRBV7-2; CDR3aa: CASSFGQGRYGYTF; CDR3nt: TGTGCCAGCAGCTTCGGACAGGGGCGGTATGGCTACACCTTC
j_gene: TRBJ2-1; abundance: few; d_gene: .; v_gene: TRBV20-1; CDR3aa: CSARLAQGWGNEQFF; CDR3nt: TGCAGTGCTAGATTGGCCCAGGGATGGGGCAATGAGCAGTTCTTC
j_gene: TRBJ2-1; abundance: few; d_gene: .; v_gene: TRBV7-7; CDR3aa: CASSPTADVYNEQFF; CDR3nt: TGTGCTAGCAGCCCGACGGCAGACGTGTACAATGAGCAGTTCTTC
j_gene: TRBJ2-2; abundance: .; d_gene: .; v_gene: TRBV20-1; CDR3aa: CSARALDQNTGELFF; CDR3nt: TGCAGTGCTAGAGCACTGGACCAGAACACCGGGGAGCTGTTTTTT
j_gene: TRBJ2-1; abundance: .; d_gene: .; v_gene: TRBV4-1; CDR3aa: CASSQGLYNEQFF; CDR3nt: TGCGCCAGCAGCCAAGGCCTTTACAATGAGCAGTTCTTC
j_gene: TRBJ2-6; abundance: few; d_gene: .; v_gene: TRBV6-1; CDR3aa: CASSVRGAGANVLTF; CDR3nt: TGTGCCAGCAGTGTTCGAGGGGCTGGGGCCAACGTCCTGACTTTC
j_gene: TRBJ1-2; abundance: few; d_gene: .; v_gene: TRBV29-1; CDR3aa: CSVESYYGYTF; CDR3nt: TGCAGCGTTGAAAGCTACTATGGCTACACCTTC
j_gene: TRBJ2-4; abundance: .; d_gene: TRBD2; v_gene: TRBV3-1; CDR3aa: CASSPAGENIQYF; CDR3nt: TGTGCCAGCAGCCCAGCGGGAGAGAACATTCAGTACTTC
j_gene: TRBJ2-1; abundance: few; d_gene: TRBD1; v_gene: TRBV4-1; CDR3aa: CASSPGQGYNEQFF; CDR3nt: TGCGCCAGCAGCCCCGGACAGGGGTACAATGAGCAGTTCTTC
j_gene: TRBJ2-7; abundance: many; d_gene: TRBD2; v_gene: TRBV28; CDR3aa: CASSLAGATSYEQYF; CDR3nt: TGTGCCAGCAGTTTGGCGGGAGCTACCTCCTACGAGCAGTACTTC